This T cell receptor (beta chain) is drawn from a study of vaccination effects on CD4 cells after COVID-19. This table comes from immunoSEQ multiplex PCR, and its TCRdb copy is limited to in-frame clones, with some not included. The table has 55,000 to 75,000 clones, roughly 70% seen once. Only one count was recorded for this clone. Its antigen is as yet unknown. The germline gives CDR1 SGHTS, CDR2 YDEGEE. The J segment lost 4 bases and the V segment lost 1 base, leaving 2 bases of the junction unmatched. The CDR3 covers 14 residues. With the ViraFEST assay, the study expanded antigen-specific CD4+ T cells using viral peptide pools, then sequenced them. A 10-day culture period preceded the isolation of CD4+ T cells. Nucleocapsid antibody tests were negative, and the vaccine recipients had no prior SARS-CoV-2 infection.

This material consisted of CD4+ T cells from PBMCs cultured with HCoV-OC43 spike peptides, taken before COVID-19 vaccination. Noted subset: HCoV-OC43 spike overlapping peptide pool stimulation. This rearrangement joins TRBV5-8 to TRBJ2-5, with 9 positions matching TRBD1. The TCR originated in a human donor who received a COVID-19 vaccine. In nucleotides, the CDR3 is TGTGCCAGCAGCTTGAGACAGGGGGGAGAGACCCAGTACTTC. The encoded protein is CASSLRQGGETQYF.